Following are 6 T cell receptor beta chains from one sample sequenced in a study of radiation and T cells in renal cell carcinoma. Time point in this sample: blood 2 weeks post-SBRT. Regarding treatment: 15 Gy SBRT to primary tumor, nephrectomy 4 weeks later. The table came from immunoSEQ multiplex PCR; TCRdb's copy has only in-frame clones and leaves some out. The data show under 150,000 clones, approximately 78% seen once. The starting material was blood, obtained from a patient whose treatment included radiotherapy and nephrectomy. The source of these receptors is a woman aged 55-69 years with renal cell carcinoma.

This clone came up a few times. The chain joins TRBV7-9 to TRBJ2-1, with a weak D call TRBD2 (6 bases). The germline gives CDR1 SEHNR, CDR2 FQNEAQ (reference sequence). V lost 5 bases, J lost 9 bases, and 20 bases lay in between. The CDR3 runs 15 residues. CDR3 protein: CASSIGGGAEGEQFF. The DNA of the CDR3 is TGTGCCAGCAGCATAGGCGGTGGGGCGGAGGGTGAGCAGTTCTTC. Looking up the rest from reference TRBV7-9 and TRBJ2-1 gives the full variable domain: DTGVSQNPRHKITKRGQNVTFRCDPISEHNRLYWYRQTLGQGPEFLTYFQNEAQLEKSRLLSDRFSAERPKGSFSTLEIQRTEQGDSAMYLCASSIGGGAEGEQFFGPGTRLTVL.

V and J are TRBV5-1 and TRBJ1-2; TRBD1 agrees at 7 bases. There are 15 residues in the CDR3. Germline CDR1 reads SGHRS; CDR2 reads YFSETQ. Losses at the gene ends were 0 bases for V and 4 bases for J; bases not matched to a gene: 6. The CDR3: CASSLETGAVYGYTF. CDR3 nucleotides: TGCGCCAGCAGCTTGGAAACAGGGGCGGTCTATGGCTACACCTTC.

The V call is TRBV4-1, the J call TRBJ1-6; D may be TRBD1 (5 bases). Germline-derived CDR1 and CDR2 are MGHRA and YSYEKL. The V gene lost 0 bases and the J gene lost 6 bases, with 9 bases spanning the gap. The CDR3 spans 15 residues. The CDR3 here is CASSQDRVSNSPLHF. The DNA of the CDR3 is TGCGCCAGCAGCCAAGACAGGGTTAGTAATTCACCCCTCCACTTT.

This clone was detected a few times. This sequence joins TRBV9 and TRBJ2-3; D possibly corresponds to TRBD2 (7 bases). The CDR3 runs to 15 residues. V was clipped by 10 bases and J by 1 base, with 19 bases between them. CDR1 is SGDLS and CDR2 is YYNGEE in the germline V gene. This chain's CDR3 is CASGRGRGGTDTQYF. The CDR3 DNA is TGTGCCTCGGGCCGAGGGAGGGGGGGCACAGATACGCAGTATTTT.

The rearrangement joins TRBV6-1 to TRBJ1-1, with D perhaps matching TRBD1 (5 bases). This CDR3 region has 15 residues. The germline CDR1 and CDR2 sequences are MNHNS and SASEGT. The germline V and J ends were trimmed by 3 bases and 4 bases, with 15 bases remaining between them. The CDR3 nucleotides are TGTGCCAGCAGTGAGTCTAAGGCAGGGCTCACTGAAGCTTTCTTT. Translation: CASSESKAGLTEAFF.

The chain couples TRBV7-6 to TRBJ2-5; 9 bases match TRBD2. Unmatched junction bases numbered 4, after V lost 5 bases and J lost 3 bases. The CDR3 contains 14 residues. The germline V gene encodes CDR1 SGHVS and CDR2 FNYEAQ. Written as DNA, the CDR3 is TGTGCCAGCAGCCCTGGGACTAGCAAAGAGACCCAGTACTTC. It translates to CASSPGTSKETQYF.